These T cell receptor beta chains were read from a single sample in a study of blood T cell repertoires in COVID-19. Measured with immunoSEQ multiplex PCR; TCRdb has only the in-frame clones, and not every one. The data hold 140,000 to 150,000 clones, with around 81% observed a single time. The specimen was peripheral blood. Receptors originate from a human donor with acute or convalescent COVID-19. The donor label of this sample is uncertain. Each CDR3 is given with its conserved first and last residue. The order of the fields is J gene, V gene, D gene, clone size, CDR3 DNA, CDR3 protein. The D gene is left open where the match is weak. Some rows have no size entry. The others give once, few or many, or a class for an expanded clone.

TRBJ1-1 TRBV7-2 NA few TGTGCCAGCAGCTCTTTGAGGGCCTCCGTAAACACTGAAGCTTTCTTT CASSSLRASVNTEAFF
TRBJ2-2 TRBV2 NA few TGTGCCATAAGCGGGCCGAACACCGGGGAGCTGTTTTTT CAISGPNTGELFF
TRBJ1-1 TRBV14 NA few TGTGCCAGCAGCCAGAGACATCAGAACACTGAAGCTTTCTTT CASSQRHQNTEAFF
TRBJ1-1 TRBV6-5 TRBD1 once TGTGCCAGCAGTTCAATCCCTCAGGGGGCCGCTGAAGCTTTCTTT CASSSIPQGAAEAFF
TRBJ1-1 TRBV5-1 NA NA TGCGCCAGCAGCCCCGTCGTGGGGGCGGTAACTGAAGCTTTCTTT CASSPVVGAVTEAFF
TRBJ1-5 TRBV2 NA NA TGTGCCAGCAGTGAAGCAGGACAATATCAGCCCCAGCATTTT CASSEAGQYQPQHF
TRBJ2-1 TRBV7-8 TRBD2 NA TGTGCCAGCAGCTTAGGGCTGGCGGGGGGAGCCTACAATGAGCAGTTCTTC CASSLGLAGGAYNEQFF
TRBJ1-5 TRBV27 TRBD1 NA TGTGCCACCTCCGGGACAGGAAGGGGAGGCAATCAGCCCCAGCATTTT CATSGTGRGGNQPQHF
TRBJ1-2 TRBV24-1 NA NA TGTGCCACCAGTGAAGTCGGACAGTATGGCTACACCTTC CATSEVGQYGYTF
TRBJ1-1 TRBV4-2 NA NA TGTGCCAGCAGGAAACAGATGAACACTGAAGCTTTCTTT CASRKQMNTEAFF
TRBJ1-5 TRBV7-2 NA few TGTGCCAGCACCGTAGACGGCGGGCAAGATCAGCCCCAGCATTTT CASTVDGGQDQPQHF
TRBJ1-3 TRBV3-1/TRBV3-2 NA NA TGTGCCAGCAGCCAAGCGGGAGGAAACACCATATATTTT CASSQAGGNTIYF
TRBJ2-7 TRBV6-6 TRBD2 NA TGTGCCAGCAGCCGAGGGACTAGCGGAATATATTCCTACGAGCAGTACTTC CASSRGTSGIYSYEQYF
TRBJ1-3 TRBV19 NA few TGTGCCAGTAGTTCAAACAGCATTTCTGGAAACACCATATATTTT CASSSNSISGNTIYF
TRBJ2-5 TRBV5-1 NA NA TGCGCCAGCAGCTTGGAGGCAGGCGGGTTGTCGAGAGAGACCCAGTACTTC CASSLEAGGLSRETQYF
TRBJ1-1 TRBV9 NA once TGTGCCAGCAGCGCCATGGGCAGCCTGAACACTGAAGCTTTCTTT CASSAMGSLNTEAFF
TRBJ2-3 TRBV9 TRBD1 NA TGTGCCAGCAGCGGCCGACAGGGCTGGACAGATACGCAGTATTTT CASSGRQGWTDTQYF
TRBJ2-3 TRBV3-1/TRBV3-2 NA NA TGTGCCAGCAGCCAAGACGGTCGAGGCCTTAGCACAGATACGCAGTATTTT CASSQDGRGLSTDTQYF
TRBJ2-1 TRBV15 TRBD1 NA TGTGCCACCAGCACCGGTAGGGGGCCCTACAATGAGCAGTTCTTC CATSTGRGPYNEQFF
TRBJ2-1 TRBV7-9 NA NA TGTGCCAGCAGCCCTCTTGCGGCGTATGAGCAGTTCTTC CASSPLAAYEQFF
TRBJ1-6 TRBV5-4 NA NA TGTGCCAGCAGCCTGGGGAGCTCCTATAATTCACCCCTCCACTTT CASSLGSSYNSPLHF
TRBJ2-3 TRBV24-1 TRBD1 NA TGTGCCTCTTCCCCAACCGGGACAGGGTCAGATACGCAGTATTTT CASSPTGTGSDTQYF
TRBJ1-1 TRBV5-5 NA few TGTGCCAGCAGCTTGAGCGGGGGGAACACTGAAGCTTTCTTT CASSLSGGNTEAFF
TRBJ1-2 TRBV4-2 NA NA TGTGCCAGCAGCTCGGACAGAAACTATGGCTACACCTTC CASSSDRNYGYTF
TRBJ2-1 TRBV7-3 TRBD1 NA TGTGCCAGCAGCTTCCCCGGGACAGGCTACAATGAGCAGTTCTTC CASSFPGTGYNEQFF
TRBJ2-3 TRBV7-9 TRBD2 NA TGTGCCAGCAGCTTACTAGCGGGGGTATCAGATACGCAGTATTTT CASSLLAGVSDTQYF
TRBJ1-5 TRBV12-3/TRBV12-4 TRBD1 NA TGTGCCAGCAGTCTCGACAGGGGCCAGCCCCAGCATTTT CASSLDRGQPQHF
TRBJ2-7 TRBV19 TRBD1 NA TGTGCCAGTAGTATAGGGGGACAGGGGAAGACCTACGAGCAGTACTTC CASSIGGQGKTYEQYF
TRBJ2-1 TRBV7-2 NA NA TGTGCCAGCAGCTCCCCTGTGGCAAATGAGCAGTTCTTC CASSSPVANEQFF
TRBJ1-2 TRBV10-3 TRBD1 NA TGTGCCATCAGCCGACTACCGGGACAGGGGGATGGCTACACCTTC CAISRLPGQGDGYTF
TRBJ1-1 TRBV6-5 NA NA TGTGCCAGCAGTTACATACAGGGATATACCGAAGCTTTCTTT CASSYIQGYTEAFF
TRBJ1-5 TRBV3-1/TRBV3-2 NA NA TGTGCCAGCAGCTATAGGGGGGGTGATCAGCCCCAGCATTTT CASSYRGGDQPQHF
TRBJ2-7 TRBV6-5 NA NA TGTGCCAGCAGCCGTTCGCCGGGGGAGCAGTACTTC CASSRSPGEQYF
TRBJ2-3 TRBV9 NA NA TGTGCCAGCAGCGTCAGCGGCCCCGGAGATACGCAGTATTTT CASSVSGPGDTQYF
TRBJ2-1 TRBV3-1/TRBV3-2 NA once TGTGCCAGCAGCCAAGATAGGTCCCATCGGGGGAACAATGAGCAGTTCTTC CASSQDRSHRGNNEQFF
TRBJ1-2 TRBV11-2 TRBD1 NA TGTGCCAGCAGCTTATACACCCCTGGACAGGGGAGACACGGCTACACCTTC CASSLYTPGQGRHGYTF
TRBJ2-3 TRBV5-1 TRBD1 once TGCGCCAGCAGCTTGGGGACAGGTCTGACCACAGATACGCAGTATTTT CASSLGTGLTTDTQYF
TRBJ2-1 TRBV3-1/TRBV3-2 TRBD2 few TGTGCCAGCAGCCATCCTAGCGGGAACTATGAGCAGTTCTTC CASSHPSGNYEQFF
TRBJ1-6 TRBV2 NA NA TGTGCCAGCAGTCTTTACACCTCACCCCTCCACTTT CASSLYTSPLHF
TRBJ1-5 TRBV5-6 NA NA TGTGCCAGCAGCTTGTACGGTCAGCCCCAGCATTTT CASSLYGQPQHF
TRBJ1-4 TRBV5-4 NA NA TGTGCCAGCAGCCCCGGAGGACTTAATGAAAAACTGTTTTTT CASSPGGLNEKLFF
TRBJ1-6 TRBV30 TRBD1 NA TGTGCCTGGAGGAGGCGGGACAGCACTAATTCACCCCTCCACTTT CAWRRRDSTNSPLHF
TRBJ2-2 TRBV19 NA NA TGTGCCACGTCCCGCGGGGTCGGGGAGCTGTTTTTT CATSRGVGELFF